These 5 T cell receptor beta chains came from one sample sequenced in a study of cytomegalovirus exposure and HLA in healthy donors. Method: immunoSEQ multiplex PCR; TCRdb's copy keeps in-frame clones and lacks some. Here the sample spans some 270,000 clones, about 86% being singletons. Sequenced material: PBMCs. The source of these receptors is a woman in her late teens or twenties in good health and CMV-seronegative.

V and J are TRBV2 and TRBJ1-6, with 9 bases matching TRBD1. The CDR3 loop spans 15 amino acids. Germline V lookup: CDR1 SNHLY, CDR2 FYNNEI. With 3 bases clipped from V and 10 bases from J, the junction kept 7 bases outside the gene matches. CDR3 in DNA: TGTGCCAGCAGTGATACGGGACAGGGATCCTCACCCCTCCACTTT. It codes for CASSDTGQGSSPLHF.

This chain joins TRBV19 and TRBJ1-5; tentatively, D is TRBD1 (5 bases). V was pared by 3 bases and J by 5 bases, with 20 bases between. CDR1 LNHDA and CDR2 SQIVND come from the germline V gene (reference sequence). This CDR3 has 17 amino acids. The DNA for the CDR3 is TGTGCCAGTAGTATCTGGCAGGGAGGTAGAAACGATCAGCCCCAGCATTTT. Translated: CASSIWQGGRNDQPQHF.

This clone was detected only a few times. The J gene is TRBJ1-6, the V gene TRBV30, with unresolved D. V was pared by 4 bases and J by 6 bases, with 10 bases between. Per the germline V gene, CDR1 is GTSNPN and CDR2 is SVGIG (reference sequence). The CDR3 spans 13 residues. The CDR3: CAWIPGGNSPLHF. For the CDR3, the DNA is TGTGCCTGGATCCCCGGTGGTAATTCACCCCTCCACTTT.

This chain uses TRBV5-1 with TRBJ2-6; tentative D call: TRBD2 (6 bases). Germline values: CDR1 SGHRS, CDR2 YFSETQ. Between the trimmed V and J ends, which lost 0 bases and 15 bases, there was a span of 16 bases. This CDR3 contains 14 residues. CDR3 DNA sequence: TGCGCCAGCAGCTTGGACCTTTCGGGACTTCACCTGACTTTC. It codes for CASSLDLSGLHLTF.

The rearrangement joins TRBV7-6 to TRBJ1-4; 8 bases are a match to TRBD1. The CDR3 loop spans 12 amino acids. Per the germline V gene, CDR1 is SGHVS and CDR2 is FNYEAQ. V gave up 5 bases and J gave up 7 bases; unmatched junction bases: 0. CDR3 nucleotides: TGTGCCAGCAGCACAGGGGGTGAAAAACTGTTTTTT. It specifies CASSTGGEKLFF.